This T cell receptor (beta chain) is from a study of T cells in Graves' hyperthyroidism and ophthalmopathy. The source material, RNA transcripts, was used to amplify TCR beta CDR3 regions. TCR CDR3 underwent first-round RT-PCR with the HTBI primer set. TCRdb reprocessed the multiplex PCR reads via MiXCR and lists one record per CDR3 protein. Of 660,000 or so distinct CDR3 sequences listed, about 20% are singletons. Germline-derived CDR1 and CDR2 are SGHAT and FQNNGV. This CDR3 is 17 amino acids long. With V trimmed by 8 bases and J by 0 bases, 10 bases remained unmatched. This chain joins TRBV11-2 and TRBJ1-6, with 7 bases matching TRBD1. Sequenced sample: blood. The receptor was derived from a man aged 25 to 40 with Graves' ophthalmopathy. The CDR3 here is CASRGGGSSSYNSPLHF. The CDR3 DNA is TGTGCCAGCCGGGGAGGGGGCAGCAGCTCCTATAATTCACCCCTCCACTTT. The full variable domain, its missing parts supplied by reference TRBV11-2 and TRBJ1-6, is EAGVAQSPRYKIIEKRQSVAFWCNPISGHATLYWYQQILGQGPKLLIQFQNNGVVDDSQLPKDRFSAERLKGVDSTLKIQPAKLEDSAVYLCASRGGGSSSYNSPLHFGNGTRLTVT.